Each of the 5 T cell receptor beta chains below was sequenced from the same sample in a study of blood T cell repertoires in COVID-19. TCRdb's copy holds only in-frame clones and misses some; the assay was immunoSEQ multiplex PCR. Among around 160,000 clones listed, less than 90% were seen once. Source material: peripheral blood. These receptor sequences come from a human donor in a cohort sampled during active COVID-19.

The genes are TRBV28 and TRBJ1-4, with 8 bases aligning to TRBD1. CDR3 length equals 16 residues. Germline V lookup: CDR1 MDHEN, CDR2 SYDVKM. V shed 5 bases and J 3 bases; nucleotides not matched to a gene: 8. CDR3 sequence (DNA): TGTGCCAGCAGTCAACCGCAGGGGGCGGCTAATGAAAAACTGTTTTTT. This translates into CASSQPQGAANEKLFF.

This clone was counted once. This chain connects TRBV19 to TRBJ1-2; 7 nucleotides agree with TRBD1. The V segment lost 6 bases and the J segment 6 bases; nucleotides outside the gene matches: 7. The CDR3 is 13 residues long. Per germline, CDR1 LNHDA and CDR2 SQIVND (reference sequence). The CDR3 bases are TGTGCCAGTAGAACCGGACAGGTGGATGGCTACACCTTC. It is translated as CASRTGQVDGYTF.

J is TRBJ2-3 and V is TRBV28, with TRBD2 as a possible D gene (7 bases). The CDR3 consists of 15 residues. From germline, CDR1 is MDHEN and CDR2 SYDVKM. The ends were cut back, 5 bases at V and 0 bases at J, with 12 bases in the middle. CDR3 amino acids: CASSLRGGSTDTQYF. CDR3 bases: TGTGCCAGCAGTCTGAGGGGGGGTAGCACAGATACGCAGTATTTT.

A single count supports this clone. The gene calls are TRBV11-3 and TRBJ2-7; maybe TRBD1 (5 bases). Trimming removed 0 bases from V and 5 bases from J, with 11 bases in between. The germline CDR1 and CDR2 sequences are SGHNT and YENEEA. The CDR3 extends over 14 amino acids. The CDR3 nucleotides read TGTGCCAGCAGCTTAGACAGGGCAGTGAACGAGCAGTACTTC. Its translation: CASSLDRAVNEQYF.

The genes are TRBV7-2 and TRBJ1-2; D call uncertain. V lost 0 bases and J 6 bases, leaving 14 bases between the germline ends. The germline CDR1 and CDR2 sequences are SGHTA and FQGNSA. The CDR3 has 15 residues. This chain's CDR3 is CASSLARGEWDGYTF. The CDR3 region has the DNA TGTGCCAGCAGCTTAGCCCGCGGCGAATGGGATGGCTACACCTTC.